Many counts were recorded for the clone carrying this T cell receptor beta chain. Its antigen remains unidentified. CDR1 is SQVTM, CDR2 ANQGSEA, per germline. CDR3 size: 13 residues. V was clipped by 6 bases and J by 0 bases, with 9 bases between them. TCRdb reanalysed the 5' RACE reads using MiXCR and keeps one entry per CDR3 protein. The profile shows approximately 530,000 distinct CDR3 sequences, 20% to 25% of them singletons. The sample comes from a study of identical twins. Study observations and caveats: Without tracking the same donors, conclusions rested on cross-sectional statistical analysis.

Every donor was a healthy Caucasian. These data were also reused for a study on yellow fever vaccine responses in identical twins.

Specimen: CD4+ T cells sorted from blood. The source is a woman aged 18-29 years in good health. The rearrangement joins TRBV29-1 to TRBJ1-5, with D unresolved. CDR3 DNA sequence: TGCAGCGTCGCTGCAGGTAGCAATCAGCCCCAGCATTTT. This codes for CSVAAGSNQPQHF. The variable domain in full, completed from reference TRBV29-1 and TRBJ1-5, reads SAVISQKPSRDICQRGTSLTIQCQVDSQVTMMFWYRQQPGQSLTLIATANQGSEATYESGFVIDKFPISRPNLTFSTLTVSNMSPEDSSIYLCSVAAGSNQPQHFGDGTRLSIL.